This T cell receptor (beta chain) appears in the sequencing data of a study of blood T cell repertoires in COVID-19. In the original analysis: Reference gene primer amplification yielded estimated nucleated cell counts. Sequencing used immunoSEQ multiplex PCR; TCRdb keeps in-frame clones, though not all of them. V and J calls and clone size follow that table, whereas D and trimming were derived from the DNA. The sample comprises about 140,000 clones, around four fifths of which are singletons, and more than 1.5% rests with the top ten. The count of this clone is one. Unmatched junction bases numbered 6, after V lost 2 bases and J lost 8 bases. Per germline, CDR1 SGHRS and CDR2 YFSETQ. This CDR3 has 16 amino acids.

The chain joins TRBV5-1 to TRBJ2-1; 14 nucleotides line up with TRBD2. This receptor was obtained from a human donor in a cohort sampled during active COVID-19. The sequenced sample consisted of peripheral blood. CDR3 nucleotide sequence: TGCGCCAGCAGCTTAGGGGGGACTAGCGGGAGCTATGAGCAGTTCTTC. This encodes CASSLGGTSGSYEQFF.